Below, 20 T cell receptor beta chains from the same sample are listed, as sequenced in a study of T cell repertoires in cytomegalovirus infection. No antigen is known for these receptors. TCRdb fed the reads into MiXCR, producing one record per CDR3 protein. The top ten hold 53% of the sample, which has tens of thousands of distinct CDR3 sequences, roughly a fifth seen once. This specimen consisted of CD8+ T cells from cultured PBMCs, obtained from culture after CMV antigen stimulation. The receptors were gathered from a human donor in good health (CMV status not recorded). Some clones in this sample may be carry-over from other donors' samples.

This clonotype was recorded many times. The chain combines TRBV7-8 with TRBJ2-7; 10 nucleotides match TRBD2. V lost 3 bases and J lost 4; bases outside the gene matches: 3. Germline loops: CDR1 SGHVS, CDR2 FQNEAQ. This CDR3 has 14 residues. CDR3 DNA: TGTGCCAGCAGCTTTGGACTAGCGGAATACGAGCAGTACTTC. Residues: CASSFGLAEYEQYF.

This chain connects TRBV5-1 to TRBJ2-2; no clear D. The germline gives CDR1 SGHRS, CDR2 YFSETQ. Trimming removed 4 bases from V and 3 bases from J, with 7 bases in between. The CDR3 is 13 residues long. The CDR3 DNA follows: TGCGCCAGCAGCCCAATAGACACCGGGGAGCTGTTTTTT. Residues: CASSPIDTGELFF.

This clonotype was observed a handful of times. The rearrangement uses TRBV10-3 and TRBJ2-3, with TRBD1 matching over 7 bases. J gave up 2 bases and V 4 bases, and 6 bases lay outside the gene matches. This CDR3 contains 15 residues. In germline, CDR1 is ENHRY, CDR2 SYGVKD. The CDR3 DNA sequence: TGTGCCATCAGTGTAGGGGACAGAGACACAGATACGCAGTATTTT. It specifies CAISVGDRDTDTQYF.

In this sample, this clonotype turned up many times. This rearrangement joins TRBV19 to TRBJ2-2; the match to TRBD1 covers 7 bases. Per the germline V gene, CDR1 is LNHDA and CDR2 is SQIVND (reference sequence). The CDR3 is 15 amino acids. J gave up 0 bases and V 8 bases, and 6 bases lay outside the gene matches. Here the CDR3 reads CASGYRGANTGELFF. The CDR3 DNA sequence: TGTGCCAGTGGATACAGGGGTGCGAACACCGGGGAGCTGTTTTTT. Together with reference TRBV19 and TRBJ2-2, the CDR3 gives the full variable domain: DGGITQSPKYLFRKEGQNVTLSCEQNLNHDAMYWYRQDPGQGLRLIYYSQIVNDFQKGDIAEGYSVSREKKESFPLTVTSAQKNPTAFYLCASGYRGANTGELFFGEGSRLTVL.

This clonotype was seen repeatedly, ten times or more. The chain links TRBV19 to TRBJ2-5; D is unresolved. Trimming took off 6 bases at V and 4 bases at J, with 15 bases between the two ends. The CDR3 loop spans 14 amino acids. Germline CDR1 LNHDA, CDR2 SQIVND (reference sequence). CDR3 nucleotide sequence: TGTGCCAGTAGCACTAATCCCGCCAGAGAGACCCAGTACTTC. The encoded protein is CASSTNPARETQYF.

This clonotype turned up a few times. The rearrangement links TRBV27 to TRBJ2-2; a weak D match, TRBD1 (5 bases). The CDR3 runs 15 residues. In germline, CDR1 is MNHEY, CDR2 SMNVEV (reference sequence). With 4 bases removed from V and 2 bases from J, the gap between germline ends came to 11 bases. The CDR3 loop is CASSSARANTGELFF. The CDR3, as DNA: TGTGCCAGCAGTTCTGCCAGGGCAAACACCGGGGAGCTGTTTTTT.

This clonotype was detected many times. As DNA, the CDR3 is TGTGCCAGCAGTTCACAGGGGGGTGGCGGGGAGGAGCAGTTCTTC. It encodes CASSSQGGGGEEQFF. The J gene is TRBJ2-1, the V gene TRBV6-1; 8 bases agree with TRBD1. From germline, CDR1 is MNHNS and CDR2 SASEGT. After removal of 5 bases from V and 10 bases from J, the junction contained 13 bases not matched to a gene. The CDR3 has 15 amino acids.

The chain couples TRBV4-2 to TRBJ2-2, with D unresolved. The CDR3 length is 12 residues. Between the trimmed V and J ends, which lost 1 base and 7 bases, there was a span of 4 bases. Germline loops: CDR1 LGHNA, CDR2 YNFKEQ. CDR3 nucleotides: TGTGCCAGCAGCCAAGGAGTCGGGGAGCTGTTTTTT. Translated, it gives CASSQGVGELFF.

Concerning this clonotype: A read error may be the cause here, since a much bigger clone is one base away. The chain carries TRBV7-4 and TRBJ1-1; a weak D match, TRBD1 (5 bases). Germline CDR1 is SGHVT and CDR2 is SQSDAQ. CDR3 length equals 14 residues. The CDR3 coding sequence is TGTGCCAGCAGCTCTATGACAGACTACACTAAAGCTTTCTTT. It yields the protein CASSSMTDYTKAFF.

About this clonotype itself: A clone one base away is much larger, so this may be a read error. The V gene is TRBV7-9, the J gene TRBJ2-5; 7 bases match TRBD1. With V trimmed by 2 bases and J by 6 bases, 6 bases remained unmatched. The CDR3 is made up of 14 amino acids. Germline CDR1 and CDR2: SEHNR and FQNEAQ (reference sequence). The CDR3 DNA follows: TGTGCCAGCAGCTTAAGGACAGGAGAAAAGACCCAGTACTTC. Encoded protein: CASSLRTGEKTQYF.

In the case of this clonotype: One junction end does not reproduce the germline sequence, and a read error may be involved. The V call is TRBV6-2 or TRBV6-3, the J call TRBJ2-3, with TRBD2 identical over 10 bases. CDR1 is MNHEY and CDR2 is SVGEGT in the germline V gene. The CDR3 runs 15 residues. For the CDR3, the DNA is TGTGTCAGCAGTAACAGCGGGGGGGCCTCAGATACGCAGTATTTT. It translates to CVSSNSGGASDTQYF.

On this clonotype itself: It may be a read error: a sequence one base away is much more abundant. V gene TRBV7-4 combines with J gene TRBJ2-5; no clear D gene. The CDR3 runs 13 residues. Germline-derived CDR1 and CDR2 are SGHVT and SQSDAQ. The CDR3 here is CASSLNYQETRYF. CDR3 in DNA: TGTGCCAGCAGCCTAAATTACCAAGAGACCCGGTACTTC.

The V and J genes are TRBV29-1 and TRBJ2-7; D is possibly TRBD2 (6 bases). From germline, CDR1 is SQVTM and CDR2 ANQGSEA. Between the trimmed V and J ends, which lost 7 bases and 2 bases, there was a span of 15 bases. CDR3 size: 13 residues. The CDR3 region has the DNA TGCAGCGCTAGCGTACCTTCCCCCTACGAGCAGTACTTC. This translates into CSASVPSPYEQYF.

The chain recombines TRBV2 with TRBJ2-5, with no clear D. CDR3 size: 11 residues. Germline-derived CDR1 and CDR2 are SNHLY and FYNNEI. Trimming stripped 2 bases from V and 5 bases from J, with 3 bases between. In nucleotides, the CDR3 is TGTGCCAGCAGTGAACTGGAGACCCAGTACTTC. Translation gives CASSELETQYF.

The CDR3 loop reads CASSLDGLKGEKLFF. The CDR3 coding sequence is TGCGCCAGCAGCTTGGATGGACTCAAGGGTGAAAAACTGTTTTTT. V and J are TRBV5-1 and TRBJ1-4; D unclear. Germline CDR1 and CDR2: SGHRS and YFSETQ. The CDR3 is made up of 15 amino acids. Between the trimmed V and J ends, which lost 0 bases and 7 bases, there was a span of 13 bases.

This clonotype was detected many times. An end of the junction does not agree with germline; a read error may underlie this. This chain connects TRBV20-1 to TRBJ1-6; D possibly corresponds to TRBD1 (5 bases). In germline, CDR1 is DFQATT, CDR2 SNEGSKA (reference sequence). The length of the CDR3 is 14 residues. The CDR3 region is CSARATGTNSPLHF. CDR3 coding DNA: TGCAGTGCAAGAGCGACGGGGACTAATTCACCCCTCCACTTT.

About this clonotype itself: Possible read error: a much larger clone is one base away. CDR3 region: CASSANHFSGVLFF. The CDR3 nucleotides read TGCGCCAGCAGCGCGAACCACTTTTCGGGGGTGCTGTTTTTT. The chain has TRBV5-1 and TRBJ2-2; possible D gene TRBD2, 6 bases. This CDR3 is 14 amino acids long. CDR1 SGHRS and CDR2 YFSETQ come from the germline V gene.

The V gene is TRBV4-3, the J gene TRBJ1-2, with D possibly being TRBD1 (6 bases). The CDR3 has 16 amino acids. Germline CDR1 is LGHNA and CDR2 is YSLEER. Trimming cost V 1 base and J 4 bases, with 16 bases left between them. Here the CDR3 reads CASSQVEGGAGYGYTF. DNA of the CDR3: TGCGCCAGCAGCCAAGTTGAGGGGGGGGCAGGCTATGGCTACACCTTC.

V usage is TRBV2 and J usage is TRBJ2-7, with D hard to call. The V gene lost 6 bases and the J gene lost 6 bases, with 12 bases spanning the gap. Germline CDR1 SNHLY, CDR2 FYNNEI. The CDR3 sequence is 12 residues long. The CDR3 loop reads CASRPTRTEQYF. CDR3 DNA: TGTGCCAGCAGACCCACCAGGACCGAGCAGTACTTC.

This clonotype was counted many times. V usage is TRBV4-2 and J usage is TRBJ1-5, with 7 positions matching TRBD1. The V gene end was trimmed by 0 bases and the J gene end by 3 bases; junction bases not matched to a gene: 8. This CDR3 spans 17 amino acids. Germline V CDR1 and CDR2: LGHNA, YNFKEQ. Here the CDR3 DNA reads TGTGCCAGCAGCCAAGATCCGGCAGGGGGGTTCAATCAGCCCCAGCATTTT. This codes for CASSQDPAGGFNQPQHF.